The rows below give T cell receptor beta chains drawn from one sample of a study of OX40 agonist ivuxolimab in advanced cancers. Sequenced by immunoSEQ multiplex PCR; TCRdb stores in-frame clones only, minus some. The sample has roughly 49,000 clones, 65% to 85% seen once. The sample in question was CD4+ or CD8+ T cells sorted from blood, obtained in a trial of the OX40 agonist ivuxolimab. The receptors here all came from an adult with an advanced solid tumor such as melanoma, head and neck, liver or kidney cancer. CDR3s include the opening cysteine and the closing phenylalanine or tryptophan. The D gene is left open where the match is weak. Clone size, where shown, is once, few, many, or a class for clones that have expanded.

V gene: TRBV5-4
D gene: TRBD2
J gene: TRBJ2-7
CDR3 length: 15
clone size: -
CDR3 protein: CASSPWGGTSYEQYF
CDR3 DNA: TGTGCCAGCAGCCCCTGGGGGGGAACCTCCTACGAGCAGTACTTC

V gene: TRBV7-9
D gene: -
J gene: TRBJ2-2
CDR3 length: 13
clone size: -
CDR3 protein: CASSPFVSGELFF
CDR3 DNA: TGTGCCAGCAGCCCGTTTGTCTCCGGGGAGCTGTTTTTT

V gene: TRBV29-1
D gene: -
J gene: TRBJ1-1
CDR3 length: 15
clone size: -
CDR3 protein: CSALSWGARISEAFF
CDR3 DNA: TGCAGCGCTTTATCTTGGGGGGCAAGGATTTCTGAAGCTTTCTTT

V gene: TRBV5-6
D gene: TRBD2
J gene: TRBJ2-5
CDR3 length: 13
clone size: -
CDR3 protein: CASGRGSQETQYF
CDR3 DNA: TGTGCCAGCGGGCGGGGGTCCCAAGAGACCCAGTACTTC

V gene: TRBV19
D gene: -
J gene: TRBJ1-1
CDR3 length: 16
clone size: -
CDR3 protein: CASSIPLGSLNTEAFF
CDR3 DNA: TGTGCCAGTAGTATACCCTTGGGCAGCTTAAACACTGAAGCTTTCTTT

V gene: TRBV7-9
D gene: -
J gene: TRBJ2-1
CDR3 length: 16
clone size: -
CDR3 protein: CASSLGNIQSYNEQFF
CDR3 DNA: TGTGCCAGCAGCTTAGGCAACATACAGTCTTACAATGAGCAGTTCTTC

V gene: TRBV5-1
D gene: TRBD2
J gene: TRBJ2-5
CDR3 length: 14
clone size: once
CDR3 protein: CASSWGLAEETQYF
CDR3 DNA: TGCGCCAGCAGCTGGGGACTAGCGGAAGAGACCCAGTACTTC

V gene: TRBV11-3
D gene: -
J gene: TRBJ2-7
CDR3 length: 13
clone size: -
CDR3 protein: CASSRDGSGEQYF
CDR3 DNA: TGTGCCAGCAGCCGCGACGGTTCGGGGGAGCAGTACTTC

V gene: TRBV11-2
D gene: -
J gene: TRBJ1-5
CDR3 length: 15
clone size: -
CDR3 protein: CASSPSDGTNQPQHF
CDR3 DNA: TGTGCCAGCAGCCCCTCCGATGGGACAAATCAGCCCCAGCATTTT

V gene: TRBV19
D gene: TRBD1
J gene: TRBJ2-3
CDR3 length: 14
clone size: -
CDR3 protein: CASNHRGRGDTQYF
CDR3 DNA: TGTGCCAGTAATCACAGGGGGCGCGGAGATACGCAGTATTTT

V gene: TRBV7-3
D gene: TRBD2
J gene: TRBJ2-3
CDR3 length: 16
clone size: -
CDR3 protein: CASSLATSGGTDTQYF
CDR3 DNA: TGTGCCAGCAGCTTAGCCACTAGCGGGGGGACAGATACGCAGTATTTT

V gene: TRBV4-1
D gene: TRBD2
J gene: TRBJ2-1
CDR3 length: 17
clone size: -
CDR3 protein: CASSRGLAGGPSDEQFF
CDR3 DNA: TGCGCCAGCAGCCGCGGACTAGCGGGGGGGCCTTCCGATGAGCAGTTCTTC

V gene: TRBV11-2
D gene: -
J gene: TRBJ1-2
CDR3 length: 14
clone size: -
CDR3 protein: CASSLGSPGRGYTF
CDR3 DNA: TGTGCCAGCAGCTTAGGGTCCCCGGGACGCGGCTACACCTTC

V gene: TRBV6-5
D gene: -
J gene: TRBJ2-7
CDR3 length: 15
clone size: -
CDR3 protein: CASRAPWGISYEQYF
CDR3 DNA: TGTGCCAGCAGGGCCCCCTGGGGGATTTCCTACGAGCAGTACTTC

V gene: TRBV10-3
D gene: -
J gene: TRBJ1-5
CDR3 length: 14
clone size: -
CDR3 protein: CAISEDPRDQPQHF
CDR3 DNA: TGTGCCATCAGTGAGGACCCAAGGGATCAGCCCCAGCATTTT

V gene: TRBV6-5
D gene: TRBD2
J gene: TRBJ2-5
CDR3 length: 15
clone size: -
CDR3 protein: CASSTLGLAGETQYF
CDR3 DNA: TGTGCCAGCAGTACTTTGGGACTAGCCGGCGAGACCCAGTACTTC

V gene: TRBV5-1
D gene: -
J gene: TRBJ2-2
CDR3 length: 14
clone size: few
CDR3 protein: CASSHSPTPGELFF
CDR3 DNA: TGCGCCAGCAGCCACTCCCCCACCCCCGGGGAGCTGTTTTTT

V gene: TRBV5-1
D gene: -
J gene: TRBJ2-2
CDR3 length: 17
clone size: -
CDR3 protein: CASSLHRTEANTGELFF
CDR3 DNA: TGCGCCAGCAGCTTGCACAGGACAGAAGCGAACACCGGGGAGCTGTTTTTT

V gene: TRBV7-9
D gene: TRBD2
J gene: TRBJ2-5
CDR3 length: 15
clone size: -
CDR3 protein: CASSLMGGIQETQYF
CDR3 DNA: TGTGCCAGCAGCTTAATGGGGGGGATTCAAGAGACCCAGTACTTC

V gene: TRBV5-1
D gene: -
J gene: TRBJ2-1
CDR3 length: 13
clone size: -
CDR3 protein: CASSTYLYNEQFF
CDR3 DNA: TGCGCCAGCAGCACCTATCTCTACAATGAGCAGTTCTTC

V gene: TRBV6-1
D gene: TRBD1
J gene: TRBJ1-3
CDR3 length: 16
clone size: -
CDR3 protein: CASSARTGGFGNTIYF
CDR3 DNA: TGTGCCAGCAGTGCCCGGACAGGGGGCTTTGGAAACACCATATATTTT

V gene: TRBV9
D gene: TRBD2
J gene: TRBJ2-5
CDR3 length: 14
clone size: -
CDR3 protein: CASSASGGIETQYF
CDR3 DNA: TGTGCCAGCAGCGCAAGCGGGGGAATAGAGACCCAGTACTTC

V gene: TRBV5-6
D gene: TRBD1
J gene: TRBJ2-1
CDR3 length: 15
clone size: -
CDR3 protein: CASSSRDRASNEQFF
CDR3 DNA: TGTGCCAGCAGCTCCCGGGACAGGGCCTCCAATGAGCAGTTCTTC

V gene: TRBV6-1
D gene: TRBD1
J gene: TRBJ1-5
CDR3 length: 18
clone size: -
CDR3 protein: CASSEAIGTAISHQPQHF
CDR3 DNA: TGTGCCAGCAGTGAAGCGATCGGGACAGCAATATCCCATCAGCCCCAGCATTTT

V gene: TRBV10-2
D gene: -
J gene: TRBJ2-7
CDR3 length: 17
clone size: -
CDR3 protein: CASSLTGGSPGAYEQYF
CDR3 DNA: TGCGCCAGCAGTCTTACAGGAGGGTCGCCTGGAGCCTACGAGCAGTACTTC

V gene: TRBV18
D gene: TRBD2
J gene: TRBJ2-7
CDR3 length: 17
clone size: -
CDR3 protein: CASSPPPSGGPTYEQYF
CDR3 DNA: TGTGCCAGCTCACCACCCCCAAGCGGGGGGCCGACCTACGAGCAGTACTTC

V gene: TRBV6-1
D gene: TRBD1
J gene: TRBJ2-7
CDR3 length: 15
clone size: -
CDR3 protein: CASRRAGTGFDEQYF
CDR3 DNA: TGTGCCAGCAGACGAGCCGGGACAGGGTTCGACGAGCAGTACTTC

V gene: TRBV6-5
D gene: -
J gene: TRBJ1-2
CDR3 length: 15
clone size: -
CDR3 protein: CASRRAAGVNYGYTF
CDR3 DNA: TGTGCCAGCAGACGGGCCGCGGGAGTGAACTATGGCTACACCTTC

V gene: TRBV11-1
D gene: -
J gene: TRBJ2-1
CDR3 length: 12
clone size: -
CDR3 protein: CASSLGLNEQFF
CDR3 DNA: TGTGCCAGCAGCTTAGGGTTGAATGAGCAGTTCTTC